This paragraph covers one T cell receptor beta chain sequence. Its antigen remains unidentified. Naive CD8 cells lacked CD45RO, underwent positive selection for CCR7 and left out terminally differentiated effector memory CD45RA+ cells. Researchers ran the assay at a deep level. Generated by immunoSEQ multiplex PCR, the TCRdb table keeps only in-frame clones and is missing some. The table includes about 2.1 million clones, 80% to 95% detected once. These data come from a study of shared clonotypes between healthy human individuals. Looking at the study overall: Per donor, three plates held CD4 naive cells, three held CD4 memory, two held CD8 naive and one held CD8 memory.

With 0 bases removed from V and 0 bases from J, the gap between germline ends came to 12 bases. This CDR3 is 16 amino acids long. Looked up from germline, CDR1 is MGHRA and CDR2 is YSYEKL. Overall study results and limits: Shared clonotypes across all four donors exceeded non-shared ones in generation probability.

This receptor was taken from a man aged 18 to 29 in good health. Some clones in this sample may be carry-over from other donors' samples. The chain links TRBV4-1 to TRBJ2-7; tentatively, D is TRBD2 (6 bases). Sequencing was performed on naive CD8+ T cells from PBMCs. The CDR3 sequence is CASSQDRTKSSYEQYF. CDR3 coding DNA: TGCGCCAGCAGCCAAGATAGGACTAAGAGCTCCTACGAGCAGTACTTC.